One sample yielded the 4 T cell receptor beta chains listed below, sequenced in a study of cytomegalovirus exposure and HLA in healthy donors. Primers for the PCR totalled 60 Vbeta and 13 Jbeta. Data came from immunoSEQ multiplex PCR; TCRdb stores just in-frame clones and leaves some out. The sample lists some 170,000 clones; 82% were seen once. Sequencing was carried out using PBMCs. These TCRs come from a girl under 10 years old in good health and CMV-seropositive.

The chain joins TRBV5-1 to TRBJ2-3, with D maybe TRBD2 (7 bases). The germline CDR1 and CDR2 sequences are SGHRS and YFSETQ. The V end was cut by 7 bases, the J end by 2 bases, with 14 bases between. This CDR3 comprises 14 residues. CDR3 DNA sequence: TGCGCCAGCTCCCCGCGGGGGCCCACAGATACGCAGTATTTT. Translated: CASSPRGPTDTQYF.

This clone has just one count. A junction end diverges from the germline sequence, so it may reflect a read error. The gene calls are TRBV7-7 and TRBJ2-2; TRBD2 matches at 7 bases. CDR1 and CDR2 from the germline V gene are SSHAT and FNYEAQ (reference sequence). CDR3 length: 14 amino acids. The DNA for the CDR3 is TGTGCTAGCAGCTTAGGGCTAGCGGCCGGGGAGCTGTTTTTT. Protein product: CASSLGLAAGELFF. Looking up the rest from reference TRBV7-7 and TRBJ2-2 gives the full variable domain: GAGVSQSPRYKVTKRGQDVTLRCDPISSHATLYWYQQALGQGPEFLTYFNYEAQPDKSGLPSDRFSAERPEGSISTLTIQRTEQRDSAMYRCASSLGLAAGELFFGEGSRLTVL.

This clone turned up a few times. The V and J genes are TRBV27 and TRBJ1-2; D gene uncertain. The V and J ends lost 5 bases and 1 base respectively, with 8 bases between them. Germline-derived CDR1 and CDR2 are MNHEY and SMNVEV (reference sequence). CDR3 length: 13 residues. CDR3 nucleotides: TGTGCCAGCAGTCCGTATAATAACTATGGCTACACCTTC. It encodes CASSPYNNYGYTF.

As to this clone: One end of the junction is discordant with germline, which a read error may explain. The rearrangement links TRBV7-7 to TRBJ2-1; no clear D gene. The germline CDR1 and CDR2 sequences are SSHAT and FNYEAQ (reference sequence). The CDR3 is 14 residues long. The chain's CDR3 is CASSPGPTYNEQFF. CDR3 bases: TGTGCTAGCAGCCCCGGTCCCACCTACAATGAGCAGTTCTTC.